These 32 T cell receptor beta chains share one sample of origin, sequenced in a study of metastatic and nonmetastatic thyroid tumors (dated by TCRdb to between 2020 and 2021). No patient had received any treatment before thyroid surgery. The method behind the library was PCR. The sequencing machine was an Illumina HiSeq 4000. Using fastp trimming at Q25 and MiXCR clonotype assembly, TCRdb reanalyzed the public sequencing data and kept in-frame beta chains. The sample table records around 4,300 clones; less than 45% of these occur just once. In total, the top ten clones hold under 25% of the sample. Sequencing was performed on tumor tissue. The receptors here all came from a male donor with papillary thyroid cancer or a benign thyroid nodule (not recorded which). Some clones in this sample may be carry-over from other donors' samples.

CDR3 nucleotide sequence: TGTGCCACCAGTGATAGCGCGGGACAGGGGTTATACACCATATATTTT. Protein sequence: CATSDSAGQGLYTIYF. The rearrangement uses TRBV24-1 and TRBJ1-3, with 10 positions matching TRBD1. In germline, CDR1 is KGHDR, CDR2 SFDVKD. The CDR3 has 16 amino acids. V was pared by 3 bases and J by 8 bases, with 9 bases of the junction left unmatched.

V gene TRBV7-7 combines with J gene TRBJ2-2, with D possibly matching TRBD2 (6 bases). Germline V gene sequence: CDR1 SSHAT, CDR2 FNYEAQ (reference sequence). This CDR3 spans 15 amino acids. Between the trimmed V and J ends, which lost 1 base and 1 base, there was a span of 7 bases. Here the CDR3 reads CASSLDGGNTGELFF. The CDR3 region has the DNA TGTGCCAGCAGCTTAGACGGGGGGAACACCGGGGAGCTGTTTTTT.

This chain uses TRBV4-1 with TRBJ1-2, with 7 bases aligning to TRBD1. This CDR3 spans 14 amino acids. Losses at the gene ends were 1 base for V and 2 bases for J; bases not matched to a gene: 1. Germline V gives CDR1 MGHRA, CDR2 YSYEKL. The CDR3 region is CASSQVDRNYGYTF. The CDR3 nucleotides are TGCGCCAGCAGCCAAGTGGACAGGAACTATGGCTACACCTTC.

For the CDR3, the DNA is TGTGCCAGCAGCGGCGGGACAACCCCCGGGCGGGAGATGCGGGCCGGGGAGCTGTTTTTT. Encoded protein: CASSGGTTPGREMRAGELFF. This sequence joins TRBV13 and TRBJ2-2; D is possibly TRBD2 (7 bases). Germline CDR1 PRHDT, CDR2 FYEKMQ (reference sequence). This CDR3 comprises 20 residues. The V gene lost 5 bases and the J gene lost 6 bases, with 31 bases spanning the gap.

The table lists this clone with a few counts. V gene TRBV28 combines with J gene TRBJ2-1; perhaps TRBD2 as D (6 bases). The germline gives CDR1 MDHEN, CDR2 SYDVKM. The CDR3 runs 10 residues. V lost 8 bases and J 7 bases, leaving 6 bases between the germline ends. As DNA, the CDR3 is TGTGCCAGCGGGGGGAATGAGCAGTTCTTC. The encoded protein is CASGGNEQFF.

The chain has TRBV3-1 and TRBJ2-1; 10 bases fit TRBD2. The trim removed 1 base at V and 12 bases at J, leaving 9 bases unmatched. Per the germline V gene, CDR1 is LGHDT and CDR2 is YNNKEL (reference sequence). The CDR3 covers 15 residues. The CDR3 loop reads CASSQGTSGSAVQFF. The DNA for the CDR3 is TGTGCCAGCAGCCAAGGGACTAGCGGCAGCGCGGTGCAGTTCTTC.

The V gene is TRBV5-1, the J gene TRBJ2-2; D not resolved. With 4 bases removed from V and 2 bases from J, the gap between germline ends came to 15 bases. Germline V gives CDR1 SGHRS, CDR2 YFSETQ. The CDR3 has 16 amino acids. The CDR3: CASSPSGWLNTGELFF. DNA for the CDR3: TGCGCCAGCAGCCCCAGTGGGTGGCTAAACACCGGGGAGCTGTTTTTT.

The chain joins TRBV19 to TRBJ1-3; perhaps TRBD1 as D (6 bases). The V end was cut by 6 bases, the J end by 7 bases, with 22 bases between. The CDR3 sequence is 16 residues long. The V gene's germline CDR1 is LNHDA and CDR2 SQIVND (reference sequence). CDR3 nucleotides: TGTGCCAGTAGGTCAGGGCTGGACAGTGAGTGGAACACCATATATTTT. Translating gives CASRSGLDSEWNTIYF.

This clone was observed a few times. The CDR3 coding sequence is TGTGCCAGCAGTCCGGGACCGTATAATTCACCCCTCCACTTT. Protein product: CASSPGPYNSPLHF. This rearrangement joins TRBV6-1 to TRBJ1-6; D possibly corresponds to TRBD1 (5 bases). This CDR3 has 14 amino acids. Germline CDR1 and CDR2: MNHNS and SASEGT. V was clipped by 5 bases and J by 4 bases, with 9 bases between them.

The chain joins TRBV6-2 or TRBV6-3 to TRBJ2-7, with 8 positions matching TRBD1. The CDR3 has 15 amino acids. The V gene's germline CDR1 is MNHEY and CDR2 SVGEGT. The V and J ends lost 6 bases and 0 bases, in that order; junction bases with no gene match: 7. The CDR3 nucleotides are TGTGCCAGCAGCAAACGACAGGGGCCCTCCTACGAGCAGTACTTC. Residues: CASSKRQGPSYEQYF.

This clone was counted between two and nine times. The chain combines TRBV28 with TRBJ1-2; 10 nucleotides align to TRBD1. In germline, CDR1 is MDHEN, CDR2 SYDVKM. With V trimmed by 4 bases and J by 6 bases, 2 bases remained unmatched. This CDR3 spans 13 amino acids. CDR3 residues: CASSSGQGDGYTF. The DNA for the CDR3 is TGTGCCAGCAGTTCCGGACAGGGGGATGGCTACACCTTC.

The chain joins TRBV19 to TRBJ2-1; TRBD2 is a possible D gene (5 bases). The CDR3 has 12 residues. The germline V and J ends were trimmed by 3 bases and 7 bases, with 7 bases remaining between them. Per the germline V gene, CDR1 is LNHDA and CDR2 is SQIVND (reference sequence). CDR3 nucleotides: TGTGCCAGTAGTATTGGCGGGAATGAGCAGTTCTTC. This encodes CASSIGGNEQFF.

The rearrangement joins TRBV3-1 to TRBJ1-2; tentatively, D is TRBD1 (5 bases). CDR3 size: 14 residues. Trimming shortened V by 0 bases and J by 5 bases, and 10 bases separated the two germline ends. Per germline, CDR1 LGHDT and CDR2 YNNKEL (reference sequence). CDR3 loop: CASSQDQGAYGYTF. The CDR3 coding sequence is TGTGCCAGCAGCCAAGATCAGGGTGCATATGGCTACACCTTC.

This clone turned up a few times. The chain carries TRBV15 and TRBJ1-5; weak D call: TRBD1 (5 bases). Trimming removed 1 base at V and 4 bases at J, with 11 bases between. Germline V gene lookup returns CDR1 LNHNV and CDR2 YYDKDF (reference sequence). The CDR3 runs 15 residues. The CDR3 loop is CATSRAPRQNQPQHF. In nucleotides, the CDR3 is TGTGCCACCAGCAGAGCCCCCAGACAGAATCAGCCCCAGCATTTT.

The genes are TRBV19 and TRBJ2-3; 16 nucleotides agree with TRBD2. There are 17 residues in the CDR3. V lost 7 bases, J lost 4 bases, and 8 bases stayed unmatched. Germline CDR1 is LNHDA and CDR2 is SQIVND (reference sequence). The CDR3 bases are TGTGCCAGTAACCGGGGACTAGCGGGAGGGAGCTCAGATACGCAGTATTTT. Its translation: CASNRGLAGGSSDTQYF.

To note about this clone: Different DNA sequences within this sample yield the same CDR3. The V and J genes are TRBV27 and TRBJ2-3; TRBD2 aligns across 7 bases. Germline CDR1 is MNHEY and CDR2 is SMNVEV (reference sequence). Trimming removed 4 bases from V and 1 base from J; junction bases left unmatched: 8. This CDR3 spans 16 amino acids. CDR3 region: CASSSRLAGGTDTQYF. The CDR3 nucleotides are TGTGCCAGCAGTTCCCGACTAGCCGGGGGCACAGATACGCAGTATTTT.

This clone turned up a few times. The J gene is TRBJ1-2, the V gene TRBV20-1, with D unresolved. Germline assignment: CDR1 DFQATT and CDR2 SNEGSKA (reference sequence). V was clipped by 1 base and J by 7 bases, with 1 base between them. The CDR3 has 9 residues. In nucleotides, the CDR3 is TGCAGTGCTAGAGGTGGCTACACCTTC. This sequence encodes CSARGGYTF.

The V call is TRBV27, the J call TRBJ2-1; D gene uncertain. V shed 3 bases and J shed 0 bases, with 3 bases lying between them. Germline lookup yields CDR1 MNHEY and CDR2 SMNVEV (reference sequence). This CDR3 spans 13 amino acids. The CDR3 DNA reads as TGTGCCAGCAGTTTTAACTCCTACAATGAGCAGTTCTTC. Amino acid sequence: CASSFNSYNEQFF.

The CDR3 DNA reads TGCAGTGCTACTCCAGACCCGGGGAACTATGGCTACACCTTC. Its protein product is CSATPDPGNYGYTF. This chain joins TRBV20-1 and TRBJ1-2, with D unresolved. Deletions cut 4 bases from V and 2 bases from J, with 14 bases between. Germline V gene data show CDR1 as DFQATT and CDR2 as SNEGSKA (reference sequence). The CDR3 spans 14 residues.

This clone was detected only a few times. CDR3 region: CASSARNTGELFF. Written as DNA, the CDR3 is TGTGCCAGCAGCGCCCGGAACACCGGGGAGCTGTTTTTT. The genes are TRBV9 and TRBJ2-2; no reliable D call. Germline values: CDR1 SGDLS, CDR2 YYNGEE. The CDR3 extends over 13 amino acids. With 3 bases removed from V and 1 base from J, the gap between germline ends came to 4 bases.

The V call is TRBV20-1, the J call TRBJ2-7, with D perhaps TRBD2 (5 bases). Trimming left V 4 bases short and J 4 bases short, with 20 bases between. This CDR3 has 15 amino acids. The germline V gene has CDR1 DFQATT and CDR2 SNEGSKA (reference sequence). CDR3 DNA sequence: TGCAGTGCTATTAGGGTCCGCCCGGGGTCGTACGAGCAGTACTTC. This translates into CSAIRVRPGSYEQYF.

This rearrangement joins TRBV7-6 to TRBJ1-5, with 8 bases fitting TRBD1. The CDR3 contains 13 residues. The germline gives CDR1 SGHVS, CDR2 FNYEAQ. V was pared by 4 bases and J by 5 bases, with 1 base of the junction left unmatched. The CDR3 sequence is CASSSTGDQPQHF. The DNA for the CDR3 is TGTGCCAGCAGCTCGACAGGGGATCAGCCCCAGCATTTT.

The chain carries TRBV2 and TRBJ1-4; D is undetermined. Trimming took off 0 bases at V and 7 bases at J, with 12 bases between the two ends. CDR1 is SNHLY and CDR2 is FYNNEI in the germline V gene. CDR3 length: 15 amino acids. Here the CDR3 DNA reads TGTGCCAGCAGTGAAGCTCCGGGTGAAGTTGAAAAACTGTTTTTT. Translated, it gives CASSEAPGEVEKLFF.

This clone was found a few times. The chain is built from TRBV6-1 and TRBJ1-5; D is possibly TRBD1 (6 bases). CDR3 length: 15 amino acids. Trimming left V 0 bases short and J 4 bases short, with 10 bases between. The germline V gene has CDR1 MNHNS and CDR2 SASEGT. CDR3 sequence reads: CASSEAEGGNQPQHF. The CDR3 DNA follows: TGTGCCAGCAGTGAAGCGGAGGGGGGGAATCAGCCCCAGCATTTT.

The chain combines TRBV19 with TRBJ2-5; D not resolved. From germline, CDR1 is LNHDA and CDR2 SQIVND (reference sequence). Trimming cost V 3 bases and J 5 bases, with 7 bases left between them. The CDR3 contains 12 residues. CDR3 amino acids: CASSMGLETQYF. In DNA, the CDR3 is TGTGCCAGTAGTATGGGTTTGGAGACCCAGTACTTC. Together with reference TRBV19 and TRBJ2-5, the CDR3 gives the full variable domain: DGGITQSPKYLFRKEGQNVTLSCEQNLNHDAMYWYRQDPGQGLRLIYYSQIVNDFQKGDIAEGYSVSREKKESFPLTVTSAQKNPTAFYLCASSMGLETQYFGPGTRLLVL.

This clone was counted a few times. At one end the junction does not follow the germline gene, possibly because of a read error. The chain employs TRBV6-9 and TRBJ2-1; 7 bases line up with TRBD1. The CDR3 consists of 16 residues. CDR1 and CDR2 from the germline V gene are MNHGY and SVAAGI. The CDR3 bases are TGTGCCAGCAGTCAGAGGACCGGGACAGCGTCGAATGGGCAGTTCTTC. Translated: CASSQRTGTASNGQFF.

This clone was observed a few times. The CDR3: CASSLPQGAGELFF. The CDR3 DNA sequence: TGTGCCAGCAGTTTACCACAGGGGGCCGGGGAGCTGTTTTTT. This chain uses TRBV28 with TRBJ2-2, with TRBD1 matching 8 bases. Germline trimming cut 2 bases from V and 6 bases from J; bases unmatched to any gene: 2. The CDR3 is 14 residues long. Germline assignment: CDR1 MDHEN and CDR2 SYDVKM.

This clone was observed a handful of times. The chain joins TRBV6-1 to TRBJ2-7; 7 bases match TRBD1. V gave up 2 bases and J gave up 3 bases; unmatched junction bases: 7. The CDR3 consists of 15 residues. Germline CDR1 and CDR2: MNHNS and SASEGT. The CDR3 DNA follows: TGTGCCAGCAGTGAATTGTGGACAGGTTACTACGAGCAGTACTTC. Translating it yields CASSELWTGYYEQYF.

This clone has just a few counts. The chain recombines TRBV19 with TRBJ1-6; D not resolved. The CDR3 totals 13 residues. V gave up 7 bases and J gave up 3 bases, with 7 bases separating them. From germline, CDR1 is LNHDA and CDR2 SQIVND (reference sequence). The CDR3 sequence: CASTRYYNSPLHF. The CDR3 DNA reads TGTGCCAGTACGCGGTACTATAATTCACCCCTCCACTTT.

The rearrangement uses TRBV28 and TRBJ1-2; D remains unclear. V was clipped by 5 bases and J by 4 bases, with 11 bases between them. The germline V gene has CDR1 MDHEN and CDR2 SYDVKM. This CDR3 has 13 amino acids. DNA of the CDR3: TGTGCCAGCAGTCTCCAACTAGGCTATGGCTACACCTTC. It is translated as CASSLQLGYGYTF.

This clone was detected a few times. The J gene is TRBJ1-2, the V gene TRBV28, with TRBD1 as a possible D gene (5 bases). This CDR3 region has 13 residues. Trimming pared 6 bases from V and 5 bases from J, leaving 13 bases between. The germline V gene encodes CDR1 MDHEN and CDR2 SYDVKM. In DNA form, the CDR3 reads TGTGCCAGCAGGGATGGGGGACGATATGGCTACACCTTC. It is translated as CASRDGGRYGYTF.

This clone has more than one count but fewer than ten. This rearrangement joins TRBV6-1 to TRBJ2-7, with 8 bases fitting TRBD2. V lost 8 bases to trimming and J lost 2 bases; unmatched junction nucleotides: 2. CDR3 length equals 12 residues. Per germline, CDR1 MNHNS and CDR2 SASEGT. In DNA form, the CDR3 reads TGTGCCAGCCGGGGGGGAGCCTACGAGCAGTACTTC. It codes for CASRGGAYEQYF.